The clone carrying this T cell receptor (beta chain) occurred a few times. The antigen remains undetermined. The data were taken from a study of blood T cells in healthy people across ages. Study-wide results and limits: Estimates based on one million T cells were treated as lower bounds. Shifts in expanded clonotypes may have been confounded by donor CMV status, which was unknown. Unsorted PBMC material precluded a definitive naive versus antigen-experienced comparison. TCR beta diversity was tightly associated with the proportion of naive T cells.

A sample-barcoded 5' primer and a J-beta primer mix were used in a second PCR of about 7 to 12 cycles. TCRdb re-called the 5' RACE reads with MiXCR, one entry per CDR3 protein. The sample has hundreds of thousands of distinct CDR3 sequences; approximately 21% are singletons. V lost 6 bases and J 6 bases, leaving 12 bases between the germline ends. Germline V lookup: CDR1 KGHSH, CDR2 LQKENI. The CDR3 is 13 amino acids. Sequencing was performed on blood. The source of this sequence is a man in his 70s in good health. The rearrangement joins TRBV18 to TRBJ1-3; D is unresolved. The CDR3 sequence is CASSMTEQNTIYF. CDR3 nucleotide sequence: TGTGCCAGCTCGATGACGGAGCAAAACACCATATATTTT.